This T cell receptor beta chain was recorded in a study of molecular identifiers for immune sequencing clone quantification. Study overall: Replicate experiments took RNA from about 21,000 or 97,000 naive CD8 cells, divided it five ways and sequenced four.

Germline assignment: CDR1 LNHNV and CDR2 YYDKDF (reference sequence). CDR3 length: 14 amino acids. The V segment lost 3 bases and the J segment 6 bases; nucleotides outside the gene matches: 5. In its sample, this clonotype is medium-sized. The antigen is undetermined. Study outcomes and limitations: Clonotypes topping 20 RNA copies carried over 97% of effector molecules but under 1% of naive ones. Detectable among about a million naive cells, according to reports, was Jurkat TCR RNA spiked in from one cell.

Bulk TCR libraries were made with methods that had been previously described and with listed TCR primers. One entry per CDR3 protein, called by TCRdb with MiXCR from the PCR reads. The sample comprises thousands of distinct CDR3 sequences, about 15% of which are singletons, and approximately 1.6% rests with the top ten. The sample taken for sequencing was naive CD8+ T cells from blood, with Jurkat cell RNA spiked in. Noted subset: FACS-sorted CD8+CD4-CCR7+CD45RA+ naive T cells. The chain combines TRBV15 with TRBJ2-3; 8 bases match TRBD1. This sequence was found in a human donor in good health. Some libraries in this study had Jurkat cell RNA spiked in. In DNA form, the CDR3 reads TGTGCCACCAGCAGGGACAGGGCGTCGGATACGCAGTATTTT. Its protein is CATSRDRASDTQYF.